This T cell receptor beta chain was captured by sequencing in a study of cytomegalovirus exposure and HLA in healthy donors. The PCR employed 60 Vbeta primers together with 13 Jbeta primers. The table came from immunoSEQ multiplex PCR; TCRdb's copy has only in-frame clones and leaves some out. The sample holds roughly 100,000 clones; roughly 15% are singletons and the top ten take over 0.65%. The sequencing sample was made of PBMCs. The origin of this receptor is a female donor in good health and CMV-seronegative.

CDR3 loop: CASSGWGVAEQFF. In DNA form, the CDR3 reads TGCGCCAGCAGCGGCTGGGGAGTTGCGGAGCAGTTCTTC. The chain joins TRBV5-1 to TRBJ2-1, with D perhaps matching TRBD2 (5 bases). Germline assignment: CDR1 SGHRS and CDR2 YFSETQ. V was clipped by 4 bases and J by 10 bases, with 15 bases between them. The CDR3 totals 13 residues.